In this sample, the clone carrying this TCR beta chain turned up many times. The entry originates in a study of CD8+CD57+ T cells in acquired aplastic anemia. As for the study in general: Mean DNA quantity obtained from sorted CD4+ and CD8+ cells was 3 to 4 ug.

Selection for sequencing was limited to patients who had shown CD8+CD57+ cell expansion by flow cytometry. This CDR3 region has 14 residues. Germline CDR1 is SGHRS and CDR2 is YFSETQ. With 4 bases removed from V and 3 bases from J, the gap between germline ends came to 14 bases. TCR beta VDJ and CDR3 profiling used genomic DNA as template. TCRdb passed the reads through MiXCR, listing each CDR3 protein once. The table records approximately 180,000 distinct CDR3 sequences, 40% to 55% of them present only once. V and J are TRBV5-1 and TRBJ2-7; D may match TRBD1 or TRBD2 (5 bases each). The specimen was sorted CD4+, CD8+, or CD8+CD57+ T cells (not recorded which) from PBMCs. The TCR was taken from a human donor with aplastic anemia. The CDR3: CASSNPTGHYEQYF. CDR3 nucleotide sequence: TGCGCCAGCAGCAACCCGACGGGGCACTACGAGCAGTACTTC.